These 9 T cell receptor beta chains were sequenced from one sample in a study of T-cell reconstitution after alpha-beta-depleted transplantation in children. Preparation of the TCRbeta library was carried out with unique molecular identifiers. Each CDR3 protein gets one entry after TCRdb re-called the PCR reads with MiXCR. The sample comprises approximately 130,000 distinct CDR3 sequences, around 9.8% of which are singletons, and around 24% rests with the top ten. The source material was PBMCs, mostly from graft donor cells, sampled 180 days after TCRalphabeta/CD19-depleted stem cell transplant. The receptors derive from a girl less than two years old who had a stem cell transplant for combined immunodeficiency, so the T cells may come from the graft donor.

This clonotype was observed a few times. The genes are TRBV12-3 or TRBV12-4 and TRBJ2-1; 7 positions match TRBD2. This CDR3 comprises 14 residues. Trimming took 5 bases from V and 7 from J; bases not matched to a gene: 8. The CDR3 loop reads CASSPGTTRNEQFF. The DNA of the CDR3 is TGTGCCAGCAGTCCCGGGACTACCAGGAATGAGCAGTTCTTC.

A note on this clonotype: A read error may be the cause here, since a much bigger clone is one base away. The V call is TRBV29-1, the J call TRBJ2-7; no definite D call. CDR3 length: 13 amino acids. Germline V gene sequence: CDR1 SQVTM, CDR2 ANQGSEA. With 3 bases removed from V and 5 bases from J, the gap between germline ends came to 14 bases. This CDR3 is CSVDVGRRDEQYF. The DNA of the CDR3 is TGCAGCGTTGACGTGGGCCGACGCGACGAGCAGTACTTC.

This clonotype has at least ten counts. CDR3 coding DNA: TGCAGCGTTGAAGACTGGGACAGCTATGGCTACACCTTC. Amino acids: CSVEDWDSYGYTF. The rearrangement uses TRBV29-1 and TRBJ1-2, with 7 positions matching TRBD1. Germline V gene data show CDR1 as SQVTM and CDR2 as ANQGSEA. The CDR3 consists of 13 residues. V gave up 0 bases and J gave up 4 bases; unmatched junction bases: 2. Supplemented by reference TRBV29-1 and TRBJ1-2, the full variable domain reads SAVISQKPSRDICQRGTSLTIQCQVDSQVTMMFWYRQQPGQSLTLIATANQGSEATYESGFVIDKFPISRPNLTFSTLTVSNMSPEDSSIYLCSVEDWDSYGYTFGSGTRLTVV.

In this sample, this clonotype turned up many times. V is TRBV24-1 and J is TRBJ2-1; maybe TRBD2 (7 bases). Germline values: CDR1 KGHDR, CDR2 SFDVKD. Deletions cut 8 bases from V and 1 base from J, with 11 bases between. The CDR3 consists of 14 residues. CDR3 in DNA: TGTGCCACCATGGGGGGGCCGTCCTACAATGAGCAGTTCTTC. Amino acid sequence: CATMGGPSYNEQFF.

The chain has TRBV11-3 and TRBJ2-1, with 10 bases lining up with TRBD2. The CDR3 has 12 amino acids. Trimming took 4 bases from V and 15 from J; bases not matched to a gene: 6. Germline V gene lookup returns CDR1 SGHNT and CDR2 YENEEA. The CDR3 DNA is TGTGCCAGCAGCTCCACTAGCGGGGACAGGTTCTTC. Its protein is CASSSTSGDRFF.

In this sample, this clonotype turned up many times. In DNA form, the CDR3 reads TGTGCCAGCAGTTTAGAGGGGGCAAGGGAGCAGTACTTC. It yields the protein CASSLEGAREQYF. The gene calls are TRBV12-3 or TRBV12-4 and TRBJ2-7, with 7 bases identical to TRBD1. The CDR3 consists of 13 residues. After removal of 1 base from V and 7 bases from J, the junction contained 4 bases not matched to a gene.

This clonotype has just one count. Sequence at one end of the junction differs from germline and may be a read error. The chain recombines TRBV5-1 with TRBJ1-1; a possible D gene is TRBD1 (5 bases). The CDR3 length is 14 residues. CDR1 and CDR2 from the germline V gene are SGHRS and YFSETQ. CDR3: CASSSQAANAEAFF. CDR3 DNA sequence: TGCGCCAGCAGCTCACAGGCCGCGAACGCTGAAGCTTTCTTT.

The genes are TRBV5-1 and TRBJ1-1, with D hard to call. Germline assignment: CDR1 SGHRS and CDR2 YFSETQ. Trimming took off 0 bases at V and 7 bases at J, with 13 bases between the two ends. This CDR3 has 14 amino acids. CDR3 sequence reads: CASSLAGSELEAFF. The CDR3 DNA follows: TGCGCCAGCAGCTTGGCCGGGTCTGAGCTTGAAGCTTTCTTT.

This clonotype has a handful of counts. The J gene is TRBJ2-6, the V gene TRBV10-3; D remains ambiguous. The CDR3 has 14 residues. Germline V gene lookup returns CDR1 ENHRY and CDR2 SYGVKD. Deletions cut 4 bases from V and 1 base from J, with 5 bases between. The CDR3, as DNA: TGTGCCATCAGTGGGGGATCTGGGGCCAACGTCCTGACTTTC. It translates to CAISGGSGANVLTF.